The 17 T cell receptor beta chains below all came from one sample that was sequenced in a study of T-cell memory formation after mild COVID-19. In TCRdb, the 5' RACE reads were re-called with MiXCR into one record per CDR3 protein. The data show a few hundred thousand distinct CDR3 sequences, 20% to 25% seen once. Sequenced input: PBMCs or a T cell subset sorted from them (not recorded which). These receptor sequences come from an adult woman who had mild COVID-19 (a few samples of this study predate the infection). Cell type and time point are not known.

This clonotype was seen more than once but under ten times. The rearrangement links TRBV18 to TRBJ2-5; D is undetermined. V dropped 3 bases and J dropped 1 base, with 18 bases sitting between them. Germline V gene lookup returns CDR1 KGHSH and CDR2 LQKENI. CDR3 length equals 17 residues. The CDR3, as DNA: TGTGCCAGCTCACCCTCATACCCTGGCATCTTCCAAGAGACCCAGTACTTC. Translated: CASSPSYPGIFQETQYF.

This clonotype was found many times. The gene calls are TRBV29-1 and TRBJ2-4; perhaps TRBD2 as D (6 bases). V was cut by 4 bases and J by 16 bases, with 14 bases left in between. There are 10 residues in the CDR3. Germline V gene data show CDR1 as SQVTM and CDR2 as ANQGSEA. The CDR3 loop reads CSVGRDPHYF. The CDR3 coding sequence is TGCAGCGTTGGGCGGGACCCCCATTACTTC.

The chain recombines TRBV11-2 with TRBJ2-1, with 12 bases that match TRBD2. This CDR3 is built from 17 residues. Germline V gene lookup returns CDR1 SGHAT and CDR2 FQNNGV. The trim removed 0 bases at V and 2 bases at J, leaving 2 bases unmatched. CDR3 sequence: CASSLEASGGAYNEQFF. The DNA of the CDR3 is TGTGCCAGCAGCTTAGAGGCTAGCGGGGGGGCCTACAATGAGCAGTTCTTC.

This clonotype was recorded a few times. The V and J genes are TRBV7-2 and TRBJ1-1; a possible D gene is TRBD1 (6 bases). Between the trimmed V and J ends, which lost 0 bases and 0 bases, there was a span of 11 bases. Per germline, CDR1 SGHTA and CDR2 FQGNSA. The CDR3 length is 16 residues. For the CDR3, the DNA is TGTGCCAGCAGCTTAGCGGAGTGGACAGTGAACACTGAAGCTTTCTTT. Translated, it gives CASSLAEWTVNTEAFF.

The chain combines TRBV20-1 with TRBJ2-7, with TRBD1 matching over 9 bases. The ends lost 0 bases at V and 4 bases at J; junction bases unmatched: 10. Germline CDR1 is DFQATT and CDR2 is SNEGSKA (reference sequence). This CDR3 has 16 amino acids. CDR3 amino acids: CSARDFQGTGIYEQYF. The CDR3 coding sequence is TGCAGTGCTAGAGATTTTCAGGGGACAGGGATATACGAGCAGTACTTC.

This chain joins TRBV6-5 and TRBJ2-7; D is unresolved. V was pared by 8 bases and J by 0 bases, with 17 bases between. This CDR3 contains 15 residues. Germline V gives CDR1 MNHEY, CDR2 SVGAGI. The CDR3 coding sequence is TGTGCCAGCTCTCTACTGGCAGGCGGCTCCTACGAGCAGTACTTC. It specifies CASSLLAGGSYEQYF.

This chain joins TRBV19 and TRBJ1-1, with D unresolved. The CDR3 loop spans 18 amino acids. V was trimmed by 3 bases and J by 0 bases, leaving 20 bases between them. Germline V gene data show CDR1 as LNHDA and CDR2 as SQIVND (reference sequence). The CDR3 loop is CASSIWQARRQLNTEAFF. DNA of the CDR3: TGTGCCAGTAGTATTTGGCAGGCTCGGCGGCAATTGAACACTGAAGCTTTCTTT.

This clonotype occurred many times. V and J are TRBV3-1 and TRBJ2-7; maybe TRBD1 (5 bases). Germline CDR1 and CDR2: LGHDT and YNNKEL (reference sequence). V shed 0 bases and J shed 2 bases, with 17 bases lying between them. The CDR3 extends over 17 amino acids. The CDR3 here is CASSQDLWGTGTYEQYF. The CDR3 DNA reads TGTGCCAGCAGCCAAGATTTGTGGGGCACCGGAACCTACGAGCAGTACTTC.

CDR3 in DNA: TGTGCCAGCAGCCATTCTATCTTCCCCTCTGGGGCCAACGTCCTGACTTTC. It specifies CASSHSIFPSGANVLTF. The chain is built from TRBV7-6 and TRBJ2-6, with no clear D. The V end was cut by 5 bases, the J end by 0 bases, with 14 bases between. CDR1 is SGHVS and CDR2 is FNYEAQ in the germline V gene. This CDR3 region has 17 residues. The variable domain in full, with the rest retrieved from reference TRBV7-6 and TRBJ2-6, is GAGVSQSPRYKVTKRGQDVALRCDPISGHVSLYWYRQALGQGPEFLTYFNYEAQQDKSGLPNDRFSAERPEGSISTLTIQRTEQRDSAMYRCASSHSIFPSGANVLTFGAGSRLTVL.

Only a few counts were recorded for this clonotype. The V call is TRBV14, the J call TRBJ1-1; a possible D gene is TRBD1 (5 bases). V lost 1 base and J 5 bases, leaving 8 bases between the germline ends. The length of the CDR3 is 13 residues. CDR1 is SGHDN, CDR2 FVKESK, per germline. DNA of the CDR3: TGTGCCAGCAGCCAAGTTGGGGGGACTGAAGCTTTCTTT. Translating gives CASSQVGGTEAFF. The full variable domain, its missing parts supplied by reference TRBV14 and TRBJ1-1, is EAGVTQFPSHSVIEKGQTVTLRCDPISGHDNLYWYRRVMGKEIKFLLHFVKESKQDESGMPNNRFLAERTGGTYSTLKVQPAELEDSGVYFCASSQVGGTEAFFGQGTRLTVV.

The rearrangement joins TRBV11-2 to TRBJ2-7, with TRBD1 as a possible D gene (5 bases). Trimming removed 0 bases from V and 1 base from J, with 10 bases in between. Looked up from germline, CDR1 is SGHAT and CDR2 is FQNNGV. The CDR3 contains 15 residues. CDR3 loop: CASSLEGPRSYEQYF. The CDR3 DNA reads as TGTGCCAGCAGCTTAGAGGGGCCGCGGTCCTACGAGCAGTACTTC.

This clonotype was detected many times. The J gene is TRBJ2-1, the V gene TRBV7-8; 11 bases line up with TRBD2. Germline loops: CDR1 SGHVS, CDR2 FQNEAQ. This CDR3 comprises 15 residues. V lost 2 bases and J lost 6; bases outside the gene matches: 3. The CDR3 loop is CASSLLAGGPNEQFF. The CDR3 nucleotides read TGTGCCAGCAGCTTACTAGCGGGAGGACCCAATGAGCAGTTCTTC.

This clonotype was observed a handful of times. The chain has TRBV12-3 or TRBV12-4 and TRBJ1-2, with D possibly matching TRBD1 (6 bases). The CDR3 is 14 amino acids. V was cut by 4 bases and J by 7 bases, with 16 bases left in between. The CDR3 here is CASSYPGGARGYTF. CDR3 in DNA: TGTGCCAGCAGTTACCCGGGGGGGGCGCGTGGCTACACCTTC.

This clonotype was seen only a few times. V gene TRBV3-1 combines with J gene TRBJ1-2; D uncertain. The CDR3 is 13 amino acids. V was clipped by 4 bases and J by 4 bases, with 10 bases between them. Germline CDR1 reads LGHDT; CDR2 reads YNNKEL (reference sequence). In DNA form, the CDR3 reads TGTGCCAGCAGCCCCGCGGGGTTCTATGGCTACACCTTC. Translating gives CASSPAGFYGYTF.

This chain connects TRBV5-1 to TRBJ2-2, with 7 bases that match TRBD2. This CDR3 comprises 14 residues. Looked up from germline, CDR1 is SGHRS and CDR2 is YFSETQ. With V trimmed by 2 bases and J by 6 bases, 4 bases remained unmatched. CDR3 nucleotides: TGCGCCAGCAGCTTCGGGGGGATCTCCGGGGAGCTGTTTTTT. It translates to CASSFGGISGELFF.

The chain joins TRBV7-9 to TRBJ1-1; 8 bases fit TRBD1. In germline, CDR1 is SEHNR, CDR2 FQNEAQ (reference sequence). The CDR3 has 16 amino acids. J was trimmed by 0 bases and V by 1 base; bases with no gene match: 4. This chain's CDR3 is CASSLESRGLNTEAFF. The DNA of the CDR3 is TGTGCCAGCAGCTTAGAGAGCAGGGGGCTGAACACTGAAGCTTTCTTT.

This chain connects TRBV10-3 to TRBJ2-3; TRBD2 agrees at 8 bases. The ends lost 6 bases at V and 4 bases at J; junction bases unmatched: 9. The CDR3 has 15 residues. Germline values: CDR1 ENHRY, CDR2 SYGVKD. The CDR3 protein is CAISALAGTSDTQYF. The CDR3 DNA reads as TGTGCCATCAGCGCCTTAGCGGGAACCTCAGATACGCAGTATTTT.